The subject of this entry is one T cell receptor (beta chain). Its matching antigen is unknown. Different DNA sequences within this sample yield the same CDR3. The data were obtained in a study of cytomegalovirus exposure and HLA in healthy donors. Study context: The Caucasian-associated ancestry cluster contained approximately 81% of the approximately 400 genotyped donors.

Germline CDR1 MDHEN, CDR2 SYDVKM. The CDR3 is made up of 12 amino acids. The V end was cut by 2 bases, the J end by 5 bases, with 6 bases between. Study observations and caveats: Diagnosis of cytomegalovirus status made by the classifier reportedly showed high specificity and sensitivity.

PCR primers comprised 60 Vbeta and 13 Jbeta primers. Measured with immunoSEQ multiplex PCR; TCRdb has only the in-frame clones, and not every one. The table lists roughly 110,000 clones. Samples came from healthy bone marrow donors. The chain couples TRBV28 to TRBJ1-1; TRBD1 might be the D (5 bases). This clonotype was sampled from a young man in good health and CMV-seronegative. Sequenced sample: PBMCs. The CDR3 loop reads CASSLQGTEAFF. CDR3 in DNA: TGTGCCAGCAGTTTACAGGGTACTGAAGCTTTCTTT.